The 20 T cell receptor beta chains below all came from one sample that was sequenced in a study of naive and memory T cell subsets. The ligated cDNA underwent four PCR rounds using SP2 and nested alpha and beta constant-region primers. TCRdb re-derived calls from the UMI-ligation and nested PCR reads in MiXCR, one entry per CDR3 protein. This sample's table has approximately 35 distinct CDR3 sequences. The sample was naive CD4+ T cells from blood. The source of these receptors is a human donor in good health.

Worth noting for this clonotype: This beta chain represents an off-target read in a library built for alpha chains; its size is of limited meaning. The chain combines TRBV28 with TRBJ1-4, with D unresolved. The CDR3 runs to 14 residues. V was cut by 6 bases and J by 4 bases, with 12 bases left in between. The germline V gene encodes CDR1 MDHEN and CDR2 SYDVKM. The CDR3 protein is CASSPGQYNEKLFF. CDR3 nucleotides: TGTGCCAGCAGCCCTGGGCAGTATAATGAAAAACTGTTTTTT.

Note on this clonotype: This beta chain slipped into a library made for alpha chains as a stray read, so its size is not meaningful. The rearrangement joins TRBV29-1 to TRBJ2-5, with 7 bases aligning to TRBD1. CDR1 SQVTM and CDR2 ANQGSEA come from the germline V gene. The V segment lost 7 bases and the J segment 5 bases; nucleotides outside the gene matches: 7. This CDR3 has 12 amino acids. Here the CDR3 DNA reads TGCAGCGCCGGAGACAGGGCTGAGACCCAGTACTTC. It yields the protein CSAGDRAETQYF. The whole variable domain, remainder taken from reference TRBV29-1 and TRBJ2-5, is SAVISQKPSRDICQRGTSLTIQCQVDSQVTMMFWYRQQPGQSLTLIATANQGSEATYESGFVIDKFPISRPNLTFSTLTVSNMSPEDSSIYLCSAGDRAETQYFGPGTRLLVL.

Worth noting for this clonotype: Found in a library prepared for alpha chains, this beta chain is an off-target read, and its abundance has little meaning. This chain connects TRBV6-2 or TRBV6-3 to TRBJ1-5; possibly TRBD1 for D (5 bases). Germline CDR1 reads MNHEY; CDR2 reads SVGEGT. CDR3 length: 17 amino acids. The germline V and J ends were trimmed by 3 bases and 2 bases, with 17 bases remaining between them. The CDR3 region has the DNA TGTGCCAGCAGTTATACAGGTCATGGGGCCGGCAATCAGCCCCAGCATTTT. It yields the protein CASSYTGHGAGNQPQHF.

On this clonotype: With the library built for alpha chains, this beta chain is off target and its frequency is not meaningful. The chain uses TRBV6-1 and TRBJ1-1; D gene ambiguous. The CDR3 runs to 12 residues. Trimming pared 4 bases from V and 1 base from J, leaving 4 bases between. The V gene's germline CDR1 is MNHNS and CDR2 SASEGT. CDR3 DNA sequence: TGTGCCAGCAGTGCCAGGAACACTGAAGCTTTCTTT. It yields the protein CASSARNTEAFF.

For this clonotype: A library prepared for alpha chains yielded this beta chain as an off-target read; its size is of little meaning. J is TRBJ1-1 and V is TRBV16, with 9 bases fitting TRBD1. CDR3 length: 16 amino acids. The J segment lost 0 bases and the V segment lost 4 bases, leaving 6 bases of the junction unmatched. CDR1 and CDR2 from the germline V gene are KGHSY and FQNENV. CDR3 DNA sequence: TGTGCCAGCAGCCTCCGGACAGGGGCCCTGAACACTGAAGCTTTCTTT. Translation: CASSLRTGALNTEAFF.

Worth noting for this clonotype: As an off-target read in a library built for alpha chains, this beta chain has a frequency of little significance. J is TRBJ1-6 and V is TRBV5-1; D might be TRBD1 (5 bases). This CDR3 has 18 residues. Trimming took 1 base from V and 8 from J, leaving 22 bases between them. Germline V gives CDR1 SGHRS, CDR2 YFSETQ. CDR3 sequence: CASSLQLTTEPPHSPLHF. CDR3 nucleotides: TGCGCCAGCAGCTTGCAGCTAACGACAGAACCTCCGCATTCACCCCTCCACTTT.

In regard to this clonotype: This beta chain lies outside the target of a library built for alpha chains; its clone size means little. The rearrangement links TRBV5-1 to TRBJ2-1, with 8 bases lining up with TRBD2. Germline CDR1 is SGHRS and CDR2 is YFSETQ. Losses at the gene ends were 4 bases for V and 0 bases for J; bases not matched to a gene: 6. The CDR3 sequence is 16 residues long. The DNA for the CDR3 is TGCGCCAGCAGCAGAATTACTAGCGGCTCCTACAATGAGCAGTTCTTC. Amino acids: CASSRITSGSYNEQFF.

Remarks on this clonotype: The library was built for alpha chains, so this beta chain is an off-target read and its size means little. V gene TRBV30 combines with J gene TRBJ2-7; D is possibly TRBD1 or TRBD2 (6 bases each). The ends were cut back, 5 bases at V and 7 bases at J, with 12 bases in the middle. The CDR3 has 11 residues. Looked up from germline, CDR1 is GTSNPN and CDR2 is SVGIG (reference sequence). CDR3 in DNA: TGTGCCTGGGGTCAGGGGAGGGAGCAGTACTTC. Encoded protein: CAWGQGREQYF.

In the case of this clonotype: Being off target in a library aimed at alpha chains, this beta chain has a size of little meaning. The chain employs TRBV12-3 or TRBV12-4 and TRBJ1-1, with 7 bases fitting TRBD1. CDR3 size: 20 residues. Germline trimming cut 7 bases from V and 3 bases from J; bases unmatched to any gene: 26. The CDR3 reads CASIGRGFVEGAVPDTEAFF. DNA of the CDR3: TGTGCCAGCATTGGCAGGGGGTTCGTTGAGGGGGCAGTTCCCGACACTGAAGCTTTCTTT.

Remarks on this clonotype: The library was built for alpha chains, so this beta chain is an off-target read and its size means little. This chain connects TRBV11-2 to TRBJ1-6; a weak D match, TRBD1 (6 bases). The CDR3 consists of 17 residues. Germline-derived CDR1 and CDR2 are SGHAT and FQNNGV. Trimming cost V 5 bases and J 5 bases, with 19 bases left between them. Here the CDR3 reads CASSPPGTHLNNSPLHF. Written as DNA, the CDR3 is TGTGCCAGCAGCCCCCCGGGGACACACCTTAATAATTCACCCCTCCACTTT.

With regard to this clonotype: The library was designed around alpha chains, so this beta chain is a stray read whose abundance carries little weight. The chain joins TRBV29-1 to TRBJ2-3; D gene unclear. Germline V gives CDR1 SQVTM, CDR2 ANQGSEA. The CDR3 spans 10 residues. The germline V and J ends were trimmed by 7 bases and 3 bases, with 5 bases remaining between them. The CDR3 DNA is TGCAGCGGGTTAACAGATACGCAGTATTTT. Its translation: CSGLTDTQYF.

Of note for this clonotype: The library was prepared for alpha chains; this beta chain is a stray read, so its frequency means little. The chain couples TRBV5-1 to TRBJ2-2, with 10 bases identical to TRBD2. Germline lookup yields CDR1 SGHRS and CDR2 YFSETQ. The junction had 4 bases not matched to a gene; V was cut back by 2 bases and J by 6 bases. The CDR3 is 15 amino acids. The CDR3 loop is CASSFQLAGPGELFF. CDR3 in DNA: TGCGCCAGCAGCTTTCAACTAGCGGGACCCGGGGAGCTGTTTTTT.

In the case of this clonotype: The library was built for alpha chains, so this beta chain is an off-target read and its size means little. The gene calls are TRBV23-1 and TRBJ2-5; no firm D call. TRBV23-1 is flagged as an ORF with uncertain function. V was shortened by 0 bases and J by 2 bases, with 10 bases between the two germline ends. This CDR3 has 15 residues. CDR3: CASSQSLRRQETQYF. The CDR3 DNA follows: TGCGCCAGCAGTCAATCGCTTCGACGACAAGAGACCCAGTACTTC.

Points on this clonotype: This beta chain was picked up by a library intended for alpha chains and is off target, so its count carries little meaning. The V gene is TRBV18, the J gene TRBJ1-6; maybe TRBD1 (5 bases). Germline CDR1 reads KGHSH; CDR2 reads LQKENI. The CDR3 runs 15 residues. V was trimmed by 4 bases and J by 8 bases, leaving 15 bases between them. The CDR3 is CASSLIGGTDSPLHF. The CDR3 coding sequence is TGTGCCAGCTCACTGATTGGAGGGACGGATTCACCCCTCCACTTT.

About this clonotype: A library prepared for alpha chains yielded this beta chain as an off-target read; its size is of little meaning. This chain joins TRBV28 and TRBJ1-5; TRBD1 is a possible D gene (5 bases). The germline CDR1 and CDR2 sequences are MDHEN and SYDVKM. Trimming removed 3 bases from V and 2 bases from J, with 17 bases in between. The CDR3 runs 17 residues. In nucleotides, the CDR3 is TGTGCCAGCAGTTTTTGGGCAGGGCAGGGCGGCAATCAGCCCCAGCATTTT. Residues: CASSFWAGQGGNQPQHF.

With respect to this clonotype: The library was built for alpha chains, so this beta chain is an off-target read and its size means little. The chain is built from TRBV2 and TRBJ1-6; D may be TRBD1 (5 bases). The CDR3 loop spans 13 amino acids. V shed 8 bases and J shed 10 bases, with 15 bases lying between them. CDR1 and CDR2 (germline): SNHLY, FYNNEI. CDR3 sequence (DNA): TGTGCCAGCTTAAAGGACATTGCCTCACCCCTCCACTTT. Encoded protein: CASLKDIASPLHF.

Regarding this clonotype: The size of this beta chain means little, since it is a stray read in a library made for alpha chains. The chain has TRBV5-5 and TRBJ1-1; possible D gene TRBD1, 5 bases. The CDR3 covers 15 residues. Trimming took off 0 bases at V and 3 bases at J, with 12 bases between the two ends. CDR1 is SGHKS, CDR2 YYEKEE, per germline (reference sequence). CDR3 DNA sequence: TGTGCCAGCAGCTTGGGGGGCAGGTCCCACACTGAAGCTTTCTTT. It is translated as CASSLGGRSHTEAFF.

Of note for this clonotype: The library was built for alpha chains, so this beta chain is an off-target read and its size means little. This sequence joins TRBV30 and TRBJ1-6, with TRBD1 as a possible D gene (6 bases). The length of the CDR3 is 14 residues. V lost 0 bases to trimming and J lost 7 bases, with 10 bases between them. Germline values: CDR1 GTSNPN, CDR2 SVGIG (reference sequence). The CDR3 nucleotides read TGTGCCTGGAGTGTAGACAGGACCAATTCACCCCTCCACTTT. Translation: CAWSVDRTNSPLHF. Filled out from reference TRBV30 and TRBJ1-6, the complete variable domain reads SQTIHQWPATLVQPVGSPLSLECTVEGTSNPNLYWYRQAAGRGLQLLFYSVGIGQISSEVPQNLSASRPQDRQFILSSKKLLLSDSGFYLCAWSVDRTNSPLHFGNGTRLTVT.

This clonotype was recorded once. A library prepared for alpha chains yielded this beta chain as an off-target read; its size is of little meaning. The chain links TRBV6-6 to TRBJ1-2, with no clear D. Between the trimmed V and J ends, which lost 10 bases and 5 bases, there was a span of 20 bases. Germline loops: CDR1 MNHNY, CDR2 SVGAGI (reference sequence). The length of the CDR3 is 14 residues. The DNA for the CDR3 is TGTGCCACGAGAGGAGAGATGCTTCGGTATGGCTACACCTTC. Protein: CATRGEMLRYGYTF.

Of note for this clonotype: This beta chain appears as a stray read in a library generated for alpha chains; its size is not informative. The chain joins TRBV12-3 or TRBV12-4 to TRBJ1-2; D remains ambiguous. This CDR3 has 13 residues. The V end lost 5 bases, the J end lost 4 bases, and 11 bases lay between the germline ends. DNA of the CDR3: TGTGCCAGCAGTCGTGACTGGGTCTATGGCTACACCTTC. It codes for CASSRDWVYGYTF.